The sequence of this TCR beta chain was determined in a study of circulating CD8 cells and anti-PD-1 response in melanoma. Across the whole study: Anti-PD-1 was first-line therapy for about 50% of the 13 patients. Broader study findings: Under 8% of TRB clonotypes were shared between subsets at M1.

This clonotype is medium-sized (0.01 to 0.1%) in the sample. Its matching antigen is unknown. Trimming left V 3 bases short and J 7 bases short, with 16 bases between. Germline-derived CDR1 and CDR2 are MNHEY and SMNVEV (reference sequence). This CDR3 is built from 15 residues. Each library started from approximately 15 ng of total RNA using the QIAseq Immune Repertoire TCR panel. MiXCR was run by TCRdb on the reads, yielding one entry per CDR3 protein. The sample shows over a thousand distinct CDR3 sequences, around 7.3% of them seen only once. Sorting of live CD3+CD8+TCRalphabeta+ cells by PD-1 and/or TIGIT gave four subsets.

This specimen was CD8+ T cells from PBMCs, taken at baseline or after one month of anti-PD-1 therapy (not recorded which). The receptor comes from a human donor with melanoma. The V gene is TRBV27, the J gene TRBJ2-1, with a possible D match to TRBD1 (5 bases). CDR3 nucleotides: TGTGCCAGCAGTTTTTATGGGGCAGAATTGAATGAGCAGTTCTTC. Its translation is CASSFYGAELNEQFF.